This paragraph covers one T cell receptor (beta chain) sequence. Its antigen remains unidentified. CDR1 SGHNT and CDR2 YYREEE come from the germline V gene (reference sequence). With 4 bases removed from V and 1 base from J, the gap between germline ends came to 9 bases. This CDR3 is 13 amino acids long. Assay used: immunoSEQ multiplex PCR; TCRdb lists only in-frame clones, some missing. The sample lists 200,000 or so clones, roughly 91% occurring once. This sample is drawn from a study of T cell responses to AZD1222 COVID-19 vaccine. Whole-study results and caveats: Donors were mostly white British, more females; clonal diversity possibly underestimated.

Here the sequenced sample was peripheral blood, taken on day 0 of MenACWY control vaccination. The receptor comes from an adult in good health. The chain links TRBV5-4 to TRBJ2-7; D gene ambiguous. The CDR3 DNA follows: TGTGCCAGCAGCCATGACACTTCCTACGAGCAGTACTTC. It encodes CASSHDTSYEQYF.